The sequence of this T cell receptor beta chain was determined in a study of T cell changes during pregnancy in multiple sclerosis. TCRdb's copy holds only in-frame clones and misses some; the assay was immunoSEQ multiplex PCR. The sample yields over 45,000 clones, about nine tenths seen once. This CDR3 spans 15 amino acids. Losses at the gene ends were 2 bases for V and 2 bases for J; bases not matched to a gene: 4. Germline V gene sequence: CDR1 MDHEN, CDR2 SYDVKM. This rearrangement joins TRBV28 to TRBJ2-7; 9 bases fit TRBD2. This TCR came from a female donor with multiple sclerosis, enrolled in a pregnancy study. This material consisted of peripheral blood, taken after pregnancy. The CDR3 DNA reads TGTGCCAGCAGTTTAGGCGGGGGGGTACCCTACGAGCAGTACTTC. This codes for CASSLGGGVPYEQYF.